This TCR beta chain was observed in a study of T cell responses to AZD1222 COVID-19 vaccine. General study findings and limits: Just a handful of people given AZD1222 tested seropositive at baseline. Unmutated regions of variants are reportedly targeted by nearly half of spike-specific TCRs. No repertoire was sampled before or during the peak T cell response, only after it.

The germline gives CDR1 SEHNR, CDR2 FQNEAQ (reference sequence). The CDR3 loop spans 11 amino acids. V lost 6 bases and J 5 bases, leaving 7 bases between the germline ends. This clone was detected only a few times. What it recognizes is unknown. TCRdb's table, derived via immunoSEQ multiplex PCR, lists solely in-frame clones and lacks some. The profile covers more than 15,000 clones, with around 83% appearing a single time and approximately 15% taken by the ten largest. The chain couples TRBV7-9 to TRBJ2-5; D unresolved. Sequenced here: peripheral blood, sampled 28 days after the second AZD1222 dose. The receptor was derived from an adult who received the AZD1222 COVID-19 vaccine. The CDR3 nucleotides read TGTGCCAGCAGTGTAGGGGAGACCCAGTACTTC. Amino acids: CASSVGETQYF.